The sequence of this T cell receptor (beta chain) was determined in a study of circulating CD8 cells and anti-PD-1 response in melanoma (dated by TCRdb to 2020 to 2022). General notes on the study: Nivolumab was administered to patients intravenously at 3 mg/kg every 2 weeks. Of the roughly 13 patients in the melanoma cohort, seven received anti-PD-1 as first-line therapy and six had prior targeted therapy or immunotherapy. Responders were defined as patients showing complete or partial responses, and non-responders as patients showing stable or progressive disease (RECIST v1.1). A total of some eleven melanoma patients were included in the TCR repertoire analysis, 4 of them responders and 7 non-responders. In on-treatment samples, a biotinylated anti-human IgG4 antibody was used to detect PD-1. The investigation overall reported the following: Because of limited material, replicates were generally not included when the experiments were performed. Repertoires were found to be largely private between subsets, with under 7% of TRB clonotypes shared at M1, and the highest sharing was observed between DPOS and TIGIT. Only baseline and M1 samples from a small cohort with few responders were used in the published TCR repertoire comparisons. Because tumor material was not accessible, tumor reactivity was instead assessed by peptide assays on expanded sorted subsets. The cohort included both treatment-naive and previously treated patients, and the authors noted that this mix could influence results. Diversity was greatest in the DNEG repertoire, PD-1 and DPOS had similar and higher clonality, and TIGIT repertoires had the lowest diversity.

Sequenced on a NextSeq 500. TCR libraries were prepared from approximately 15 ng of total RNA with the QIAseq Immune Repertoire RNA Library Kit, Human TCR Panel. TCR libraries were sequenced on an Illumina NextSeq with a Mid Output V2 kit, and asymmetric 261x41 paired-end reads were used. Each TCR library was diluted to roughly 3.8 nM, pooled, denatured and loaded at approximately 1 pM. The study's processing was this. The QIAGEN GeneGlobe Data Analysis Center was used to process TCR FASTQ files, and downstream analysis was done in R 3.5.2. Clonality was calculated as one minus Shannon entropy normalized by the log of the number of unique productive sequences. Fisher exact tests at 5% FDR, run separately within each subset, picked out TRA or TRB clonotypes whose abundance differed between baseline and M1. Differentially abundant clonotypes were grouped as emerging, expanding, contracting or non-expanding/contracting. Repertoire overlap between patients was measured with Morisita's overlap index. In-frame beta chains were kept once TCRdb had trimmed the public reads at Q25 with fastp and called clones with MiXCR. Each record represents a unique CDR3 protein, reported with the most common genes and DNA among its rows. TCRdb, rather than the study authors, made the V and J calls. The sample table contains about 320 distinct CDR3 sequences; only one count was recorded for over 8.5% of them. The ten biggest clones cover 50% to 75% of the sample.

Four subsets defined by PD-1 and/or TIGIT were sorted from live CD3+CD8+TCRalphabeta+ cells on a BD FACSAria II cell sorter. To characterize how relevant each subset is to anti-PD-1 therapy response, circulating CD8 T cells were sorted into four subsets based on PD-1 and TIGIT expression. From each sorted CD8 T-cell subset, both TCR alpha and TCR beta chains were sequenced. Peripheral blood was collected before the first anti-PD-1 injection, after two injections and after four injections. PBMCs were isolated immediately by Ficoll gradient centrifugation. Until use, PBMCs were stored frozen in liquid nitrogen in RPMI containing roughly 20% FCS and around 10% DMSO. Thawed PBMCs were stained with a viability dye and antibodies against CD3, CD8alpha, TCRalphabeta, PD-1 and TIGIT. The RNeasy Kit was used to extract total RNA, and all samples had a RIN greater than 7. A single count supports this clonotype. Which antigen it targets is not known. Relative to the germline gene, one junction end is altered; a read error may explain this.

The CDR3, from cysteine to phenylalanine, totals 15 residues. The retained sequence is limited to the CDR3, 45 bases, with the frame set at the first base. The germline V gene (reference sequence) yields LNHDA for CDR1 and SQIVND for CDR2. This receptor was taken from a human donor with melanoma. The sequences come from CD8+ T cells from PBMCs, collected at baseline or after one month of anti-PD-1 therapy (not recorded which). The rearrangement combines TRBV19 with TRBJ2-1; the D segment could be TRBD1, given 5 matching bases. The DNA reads TGTGCCAGTAGCATAGCTACAGGTCCATACAATGAGCAGTTCTTC. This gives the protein CASSIATGPYNEQFF.